The 13 T cell receptor beta chains below all came from one sample that was sequenced in a study of T cells in Graves' hyperthyroidism and ophthalmopathy. The investigators amplified TCR beta CDR3 regions from RNA transcripts. HTBI primers were employed in a first-round RT-PCR of the TCR CDR3. TCRdb independently ran MiXCR on the multiplex PCR reads; one entry per CDR3 protein. Among about 590,000 distinct CDR3 sequences listed, approximately 15% were seen once. The specimen sequenced was blood. Receptors originate from a woman in her late teens or twenties with Graves' ophthalmopathy.

The chain carries TRBV4-3 and TRBJ2-1; tentatively, D is TRBD1 (5 bases). The ends were cut back, 4 bases at V and 8 bases at J, with 12 bases in the middle. The CDR3 extends over 13 amino acids. CDR1 is LGHNA and CDR2 is YSLEER in the germline V gene. CDR3 coding DNA: TGCGCCAGCAGCCCAGTGGGGCGCGATGAGCAGTTCTTC. Encoded protein: CASSPVGRDEQFF.

In its sample, this clonotype was seen many times. This chain joins TRBV2 and TRBJ1-5; 8 positions agree with TRBD1. This CDR3 contains 14 residues. After removal of 7 bases from V and 4 bases from J, the junction contained 6 bases not matched to a gene. Germline CDR1 and CDR2: SNHLY and FYNNEI. The CDR3 region has the DNA TGTGCCAGCACTTTCCAGGGGGCAAATCAGCCCCAGCATTTT. It yields the protein CASTFQGANQPQHF. Looking up the rest from reference TRBV2 and TRBJ1-5 gives the full variable domain: EPEVTQTPSHQVTQMGQEVILRCVPISNHLYFYWYRQILGQKVEFLVSFYNNEISEKSEIFDDQFSVERPDGSNFTLKIRSTKLEDSAMYFCASTFQGANQPQHFGDGTRLSIL.

On this clonotype itself: Germline is not matched at one junction end, which may reflect a read error. The V call is TRBV2, the J call TRBJ2-7; 8 positions agree with TRBD1. There are 15 residues in the CDR3. Germline V lookup: CDR1 SNHLY, CDR2 FYNNEI. The CDR3 region is CASREGQGPPYEQYF. CDR3 nucleotides: TGTGCCAGCAGGGAAGGACAGGGACCACCCTACGAGCAGTACTTC. The entire variable domain, with the rest obtained from reference TRBV2 and TRBJ2-7, is as follows: EPEVTQTPSHQVTQMGQEVILRCVPISNHLYFYWYRQILGQKVEFLVSFYNNEISEKSEIFDDQFSVERPDGSNFTLKIRSTKLEDSAMYFCASREGQGPPYEQYFGPGTRLTVT.

This clonotype was found a few times. The rearrangement joins TRBV9 to TRBJ2-3, with D unresolved. The germline gives CDR1 SGDLS, CDR2 YYNGEE. The CDR3 runs to 14 residues. Trimming pared 0 bases from V and 2 bases from J, leaving 7 bases between. Here the CDR3 reads CASSVEGYTDTQYF. CDR3 DNA: TGTGCCAGCAGCGTAGAAGGATACACAGATACGCAGTATTTT.

This clonotype was found many times. V and J are TRBV2 and TRBJ1-5; D remains unclear. V was shortened by 4 bases and J by 0 bases, with 7 bases between the two germline ends. The CDR3 has 14 amino acids. CDR1 is SNHLY and CDR2 is FYNNEI in the germline V gene. This CDR3 is CASSVEYSNQPQHF. In DNA, the CDR3 is TGTGCCAGCAGTGTCGAGTATAGCAATCAGCCCCAGCATTTT.

This clonotype was observed many times. The rearrangement uses TRBV30 and TRBJ2-1; D remains unclear. Germline V gene data show CDR1 as GTSNPN and CDR2 as SVGIG (reference sequence). The CDR3 runs to 11 residues. The V end lost 2 bases, the J end lost 8 bases, and 7 bases lay between the germline ends. The CDR3 region has the DNA TGTGCCTGGAGTCTGCTCGATGAGCAGTTCTTC. Encoded protein: CAWSLLDEQFF. Filled out from reference TRBV30 and TRBJ2-1, the complete variable domain reads SQTIHQWPATLVQPVGSPLSLECTVEGTSNPNLYWYRQAAGRGLQLLFYSVGIGQISSEVPQNLSASRPQDRQFILSSKKLLLSDSGFYLCAWSLLDEQFFGPGTRLTVL.

This chain uses TRBV6-1 with TRBJ2-5; D unresolved. V lost 7 bases and J lost 0, with 12 bases in between. The CDR3 runs to 14 residues. CDR1 is MNHNS, CDR2 SASEGT, per germline. For the CDR3, the DNA is TGTGCCAGCATTCCCGGATTGTACCAAGAGACCCAGTACTTC. Its translation: CASIPGLYQETQYF.

This clonotype was recorded at least ten times. As DNA, the CDR3 is TGTGCCAGCAGCTTTGGGACACCGAACACTGAAGCTTTCTTT. Its protein is CASSFGTPNTEAFF. J is TRBJ1-1 and V is TRBV11-1; D possibly corresponds to TRBD1 (6 bases). Per the germline V gene, CDR1 is SGHAT and CDR2 is FQDESV (reference sequence). The CDR3 is 14 amino acids. V lost 3 bases and J 1 base, leaving 9 bases between the germline ends.

This clonotype appeared many times. The CDR3 DNA is TGTGCCAGCAGTTCCCGGACAGGGTTGGGGGCCATGAACACTGAAGCTTTCTTT. Amino acids: CASSSRTGLGAMNTEAFF. The chain employs TRBV12-3 or TRBV12-4 and TRBJ1-1; 8 bases agree with TRBD1. J was trimmed by 0 bases and V by 4 bases; bases with no gene match: 13. The CDR3 consists of 18 residues.

The chain employs TRBV19 and TRBJ2-7; 10 bases fit TRBD2. V trimming: 5 bases; J trimming: 6 bases; junction bases outside the gene matches: 13. This CDR3 has 16 amino acids. Germline V gene sequence: CDR1 LNHDA, CDR2 SQIVND (reference sequence). CDR3 sequence reads: CASSPHPSGRVAEQYF. The CDR3 DNA sequence: TGTGCCAGTAGTCCTCACCCCAGCGGGAGGGTTGCCGAGCAGTACTTC. Variable domain in full (rest from reference TRBV19 and TRBJ2-7): DGGITQSPKYLFRKEGQNVTLSCEQNLNHDAMYWYRQDPGQGLRLIYYSQIVNDFQKGDIAEGYSVSREKKESFPLTVTSAQKNPTAFYLCASSPHPSGRVAEQYFGPGTRLTVT.

This clonotype was observed at least ten times. The chain is built from TRBV27 and TRBJ2-1; TRBD1 matches at 12 bases. V shed 6 bases and J 10 bases; nucleotides not matched to a gene: 7. Germline CDR1 MNHEY, CDR2 SMNVEV (reference sequence). The CDR3 totals 14 residues. CDR3 sequence: CASRSGTGGEEQFF. For the CDR3, the DNA is TGTGCCAGCAGATCCGGGACAGGGGGCGAGGAGCAGTTCTTC.

The chain uses TRBV10-3 and TRBJ2-2, with a weak D call TRBD1 (6 bases). The ends were cut back, 10 bases at V and 1 base at J, with 10 bases in the middle. The CDR3 runs to 13 residues. Germline values: CDR1 ENHRY, CDR2 SYGVKD. The CDR3 DNA is TGTGCCACAGGCAGGGGGAACACCGGGGAGCTGTTTTTT. Its protein product is CATGRGNTGELFF.

Many counts were recorded for this clonotype. This chain links TRBV6-1 with TRBJ2-1, with TRBD2 matching over 10 bases. Losses at the gene ends were 7 bases for V and 4 bases for J; bases not matched to a gene: 7. This CDR3 is 15 amino acids long. CDR1 MNHNS and CDR2 SASEGT come from the germline V gene. The CDR3 loop is CASKWGLAPYNEQFF. DNA for the CDR3: TGTGCCAGCAAATGGGGACTAGCGCCGTACAATGAGCAGTTCTTC.